The 19 T cell receptor beta chains reported below all come from one sample, sequenced in a study of preoperative IRX-2 immunotherapy in early breast cancer. TCRdb keeps only in-frame clones here, not all; method: immunoSEQ multiplex PCR. Of 15,000 to 25,000 clones listed, approximately 80% are singletons. Treatment meaning: preoperative locoregional IRX-2 cytokine immunotherapy. Specimen: lymph node tissue, collected after IRX-2 immunotherapy. The receptors derive from a human donor with breast cancer.

This sequence joins TRBV30 and TRBJ1-5; no clear D gene. CDR1 and CDR2 from the germline V gene are GTSNPN and SVGIG (reference sequence). V was shortened by 5 bases and J by 6 bases, with 8 bases between the two germline ends. The CDR3 spans 11 residues. The CDR3 bases are TGTGCCTGGGGAAACGGTCAGCCCCAGCATTTT. This encodes CAWGNGQPQHF.

The V gene is TRBV6-8, the J gene TRBJ1-1; D gene uncertain. The CDR3 has 13 amino acids. Germline V lookup: CDR1 MNHGY, CDR2 SAAAGT. V was pared by 0 bases and J by 10 bases, with 12 bases between. The CDR3 region is CASSYSQPSGAFF. In DNA, the CDR3 is TGTGCCAGCAGTTACTCTCAGCCGTCGGGAGCTTTCTTT.

The sample holds a few counts of this clone. One end of the junction varies from germline; a read error may be responsible. The chain carries TRBV6-8 and TRBJ1-1; D is uncertain. Germline assignment: CDR1 MNHGY and CDR2 SAAAGT. The CDR3 covers 14 residues. CDR3 sequence reads: CASSDSRGNTEAFF. In DNA form, the CDR3 reads TGTGCCAGCAGTGACTCTCGGGGAAACACTGAAGCTTTCTTT.

The chain combines TRBV19 with TRBJ2-5; 12 bases are shared with TRBD2. From germline, CDR1 is LNHDA and CDR2 SQIVND (reference sequence). The V and J ends lost 5 bases and 9 bases, in that order; junction bases with no gene match: 10. The CDR3 totals 15 residues. The CDR3 DNA is TGTGCCAGTAGTCCACTAGCGGGGGGCCGGGGGGCCCAGTACTTC. Translation: CASSPLAGGRGAQYF.

The count of this clone is one. The DNA for the CDR3 is TGTGCCAGCAGCCAAGAGACAGCCGTAGCCAAAAACATTCAGTACTTC. It encodes CASSQETAVAKNIQYF. This chain joins TRBV14 and TRBJ2-4; maybe TRBD1 (5 bases). The CDR3 length is 16 residues. V shed 0 bases and J shed 0 bases, with 9 bases lying between them. The germline CDR1 and CDR2 sequences are SGHDN and FVKESK.

The rearrangement uses TRBV30 and TRBJ1-2; D is possibly TRBD1 (5 bases). Germline V gene sequence: CDR1 GTSNPN, CDR2 SVGIG (reference sequence). Trimming stripped 0 bases from V and 14 bases from J, with 13 bases between. The CDR3 loop spans 11 amino acids. The CDR3: CAWSVLGDRTF. The CDR3 DNA reads TGTGCCTGGAGTGTCCTAGGGGATAGAACCTTC.

This chain joins TRBV19 and TRBJ2-7; 10 positions agree with TRBD1. Per the germline V gene, CDR1 is LNHDA and CDR2 is SQIVND (reference sequence). The CDR3 totals 15 residues. V gave up 6 bases and J gave up 0 bases; unmatched junction bases: 5. The CDR3 here is CASSTRTGGSYEQYF. For the CDR3, the DNA is TGTGCCAGTAGCACCCGGACAGGGGGCTCCTACGAGCAGTACTTC.

This clone was found once. V is TRBV11-3 and J is TRBJ2-1; no clear D gene. Germline loops: CDR1 SGHNT, CDR2 YENEEA. CDR3 length: 15 residues. V gave up 5 bases and J gave up 2 bases, with 13 bases separating them. The chain's CDR3 is CASSPRDPPYNEQFF. CDR3 DNA: TGTGCCAGCAGCCCACGAGACCCACCCTACAATGAGCAGTTCTTC.

There are a few counts of this clone. This sequence joins TRBV6-8 and TRBJ2-7, with 10 bases aligning to TRBD2. The CDR3 spans 15 residues. V was pared by 5 bases and J by 4 bases, with 8 bases of the junction left unmatched. Germline V gives CDR1 MNHGY, CDR2 SAAAGT. CDR3 DNA sequence: TGTGCCAGCAGTGCAACTAGCGGGAAAGCGTACGAGCAGTACTTC. Translation gives CASSATSGKAYEQYF.

The chain is built from TRBV28 and TRBJ1-3; D is uncertain. V was clipped by 4 bases and J by 0 bases, with 7 bases between them. Per germline, CDR1 MDHEN and CDR2 SYDVKM. The CDR3 totals 14 residues. The chain's CDR3 is CASSSQVSGNTIYF. CDR3 nucleotides: TGTGCCAGCAGTTCTCAGGTCTCTGGAAACACCATATATTTT.

The rearrangement joins TRBV6-8 to TRBJ1-1; D is undetermined. CDR1 MNHGY and CDR2 SAAAGT come from the germline V gene. V lost 11 bases to trimming and J lost 0 bases, with 13 bases between them. The CDR3 is 13 amino acids. The CDR3 nucleotides are TGTGCCGCCCACACCCCTATGAACACTGAAGCTTTCTTT. As protein: CAAHTPMNTEAFF.

The rearrangement joins TRBV18 to TRBJ2-3, with 12 bases identical to TRBD2. Germline V gene lookup returns CDR1 KGHSH and CDR2 LQKENI. Trimming cost V 2 bases and J 4 bases; bases outside gene matches: 4. The CDR3 loop spans 16 amino acids. The CDR3 nucleotides are TGTGCCAGCTCACCAGAACTAGCGGGAGGATCAGATACGCAGTATTTT. This codes for CASSPELAGGSDTQYF.

This clone has a single count. This rearrangement joins TRBV6-8 to TRBJ2-1; 14 bases are shared with TRBD2. V trimming: 0 bases; J trimming: 9 bases; junction bases outside the gene matches: 4. The CDR3 sequence is 16 residues long. Germline V CDR1 and CDR2: MNHGY, SAAAGT. CDR3 bases: TGTGCCAGCAGTTACTCCGGGACTAGCGGGGGTGGTGAGCAGTTCTTC. It yields the protein CASSYSGTSGGGEQFF.

This clone was detected only once. V and J are TRBV11-3 and TRBJ1-3; D remains ambiguous. CDR1 is SGHNT, CDR2 YENEEA, per germline. V was pared by 8 bases and J by 0 bases, with 11 bases between. The CDR3 spans 14 residues. CDR3 amino acids: CASSSGLSGNTIYF. DNA for the CDR3: TGTGCCAGCTCGAGCGGGCTCTCTGGAAACACCATATATTTT.

This rearrangement joins TRBV30 to TRBJ1-3; no reliable D call. The germline CDR1 and CDR2 sequences are GTSNPN and SVGIG (reference sequence). Trimming pared 2 bases from V and 2 bases from J, leaving 10 bases between. CDR3 length: 14 amino acids. DNA of the CDR3: TGTGCCTGGAGTTCCCTTTCGCCTGGAAACACCATATATTTT. Its protein product is CAWSSLSPGNTIYF.

The chain's CDR3 is CASSYQTSLGEQYF. The CDR3 DNA follows: TGTGCCAGCAGTTACCAGACCTCTCTAGGGGAGCAGTACTTC. The chain uses TRBV6-8 and TRBJ2-7; no firm D call. Trimming removed 2 bases from V and 7 bases from J, with 15 bases in between. The CDR3 is made up of 14 amino acids. In germline, CDR1 is MNHGY, CDR2 SAAAGT.

The chain carries TRBV18 and TRBJ2-2; TRBD1 might be the D (5 bases). Germline CDR1 is KGHSH and CDR2 is LQKENI. The V end was cut by 6 bases, the J end by 0 bases, with 11 bases between. This CDR3 contains 15 residues. The CDR3 bases are TGTGCCAGCTCTCGAAGACAGTCGAACACCGGGGAGCTGTTTTTT. Its protein is CASSRRQSNTGELFF.

This clone has only one observation. This chain links TRBV28 with TRBJ1-5; no clear D gene. Trimming shortened V by 5 bases and J by 0 bases, and 14 bases separated the two germline ends. The germline V gene encodes CDR1 MDHEN and CDR2 SYDVKM. This CDR3 region has 16 residues. The CDR3, as DNA: TGTGCCAGCAGTGCCGTTGGGCAGTTTAGCAATCAGCCCCAGCATTTT. Translation: CASSAVGQFSNQPQHF.

V gene TRBV6-8 combines with J gene TRBJ1-1, with D perhaps TRBD1 (5 bases). The ends were cut back, 0 bases at V and 4 bases at J, with 21 bases in the middle. CDR1 is MNHGY and CDR2 is SAAAGT in the germline V gene. The CDR3 sequence is 18 residues long. The chain's CDR3 is CASSYSGQGLVGGTEAFF. Here the CDR3 DNA reads TGTGCCAGCAGTTACTCGGGGCAGGGTTTAGTCGGAGGCACTGAAGCTTTCTTT.